This entry lists 30 T cell receptor beta chains sequenced from one sample in a study of identical twins. TCRdb passed the 5' RACE reads through MiXCR, listing each CDR3 protein once. Of some 1,700,000 distinct CDR3 sequences in the sample, about 32% were seen once. The sequenced material came from cord blood. All receptors come from a newborn girl in good health.

The gene calls are TRBV20-1 and TRBJ2-7; 10 bases map to TRBD2. The CDR3 has 17 residues. The V and J ends lost 1 base and 3 bases, in that order; junction bases with no gene match: 12. CDR1 DFQATT and CDR2 SNEGSKA come from the germline V gene (reference sequence). The CDR3 DNA is TGCAGTGCTAGAGCAGCGATCGTCACTAGCGGGATCTACGAGCAGTACTTC. Translating gives CSARAAIVTSGIYEQYF.

The chain uses TRBV5-1 and TRBJ1-1; D gene uncertain. This CDR3 comprises 13 residues. Germline values: CDR1 SGHRS, CDR2 YFSETQ. Trimming stripped 5 bases from V and 7 bases from J, with 15 bases between. CDR3 coding DNA: TGCGCCAGCAGAGTGCGGGGTAGTGGTGAAGCTTTCTTT. Encoded protein: CASRVRGSGEAFF.

Points on this clonotype: Sequence at one end of the junction differs from germline and may be a read error. The chain is built from TRBV27 and TRBJ1-1, with D possibly matching TRBD1 (6 bases). The length of the CDR3 is 12 residues. Germline V gene sequence: CDR1 MNHEY, CDR2 SMNVEV (reference sequence). CDR3 nucleotides: TGTGCCAGCAGGGGTGGGGGCACTGGAGCTTTCTTT. It specifies CASRGGGTGAFF.

Only a few counts were recorded for this clonotype. At one end the junction does not follow the germline gene, possibly because of a read error. The chain combines TRBV7-2 with TRBJ1-2; D is uncertain. Germline values: CDR1 SGHTA, CDR2 FQGNSA. This CDR3 contains 14 residues. This CDR3 reads CASSLVGFNNGYTF. CDR3 sequence (DNA): TGTGCCAGCAGCTTAGTTGGCTTTAACAATGGCTACACCTTC.

This clonotype has a handful of counts. The chain has TRBV5-1 and TRBJ2-5, with no clear D. The V gene lost 0 bases and the J gene lost 1 base, with 10 bases spanning the gap. The CDR3 spans 15 residues. The germline V gene encodes CDR1 SGHRS and CDR2 YFSETQ. CDR3 amino acids: CASSLGLRSQETQYF. The DNA of the CDR3 is TGCGCCAGCAGCTTGGGCCTGCGGTCCCAAGAGACCCAGTACTTC.

This clonotype was detected once. The chain is built from TRBV10-2 and TRBJ1-4; D unresolved. From germline, CDR1 is WSHSY and CDR2 SAAADI. Trimming cost V 3 bases and J 0 bases, with 11 bases left between them. This CDR3 has 16 amino acids. CDR3 nucleotides: TGCGCCAGCAGTGACTCCCGACAAACAACTAATGAAAAACTGTTTTTT. Its translation: CASSDSRQTTNEKLFF.

This clonotype was seen more than once but under ten times. The rearrangement links TRBV11-2 to TRBJ1-2; D unresolved. Germline V gene lookup returns CDR1 SGHAT and CDR2 FQNNGV. The ends were cut back, 2 bases at V and 8 bases at J, with 18 bases in the middle. This CDR3 is 15 amino acids long. CDR3 coding DNA: TGTGCCAGCAGCTTACTGCGAATCCCCTATCAGGGCTACACCTTC. Translation: CASSLLRIPYQGYTF.

The gene calls are TRBV9 and TRBJ2-1; the D gene could be TRBD1 or TRBD2 (6 bases each). V lost 0 bases, J lost 7 bases, and 11 bases lay in between. CDR1 is SGDLS, CDR2 YYNGEE, per germline. The CDR3 is 14 amino acids. CDR3 sequence reads: CASSVGGAGNEQFF. In DNA, the CDR3 is TGTGCCAGCAGCGTAGGGGGGGCTGGGAATGAGCAGTTCTTC.

This chain links TRBV6-1 with TRBJ1-4; 7 bases fit TRBD1. From germline, CDR1 is MNHNS and CDR2 SASEGT. V dropped 6 bases and J dropped 5; count of bases not matched to a gene: 3. The CDR3 has 13 amino acids. The CDR3 DNA sequence: TGTGCCAGCAGGCTGGACAGGAATGAAAAACTGTTTTTT. Translation gives CASRLDRNEKLFF.

This chain joins TRBV25-1 and TRBJ1-4; 8 bases fit TRBD1. Germline trimming cut 0 bases from V and 7 bases from J; bases unmatched to any gene: 1. The germline V gene has CDR1 MGHDK and CDR2 SYGVNS. The CDR3 is 14 residues long. CDR3 amino acids: CASSEYQGAEKLFF. DNA of the CDR3: TGTGCCAGCAGTGAATATCAGGGGGCTGAAAAACTGTTTTTT.

This chain links TRBV27 with TRBJ2-1, with 9 nucleotides matching TRBD2. Germline CDR1 is MNHEY and CDR2 is SMNVEV (reference sequence). The CDR3 spans 15 residues. V lost 5 bases and J lost 8; bases outside the gene matches: 10. The CDR3 DNA sequence: TGTGCCAGCAGTCCCCCGAGCGGGGGGACCGATGAGCAGTTCTTC. It yields the protein CASSPPSGGTDEQFF.

The V call is TRBV7-2, the J call TRBJ1-2, with 11 bases identical to TRBD1. Trimming removed 2 bases from V and 9 bases from J; junction bases left unmatched: 8. CDR1 is SGHTA, CDR2 FQGNSA, per germline. The CDR3 has 15 residues. This chain's CDR3 is CASSLFSGTGGSYTF. The CDR3 coding sequence is TGTGCCAGCAGCTTATTCTCCGGGACAGGGGGTAGCTACACCTTC. The complete variable domain, with remaining parts taken from reference TRBV7-2 and TRBJ1-2, reads GAGVSQSPSNKVTEKGKDVELRCDPISGHTALYWYRQSLGQGLEFLIYFQGNSAPDKSGLPSDRFSAERTGGSVSTLTIQRTQQEDSAVYLCASSLFSGTGGSYTFGSGTRLTVV.

This clonotype was detected ten times or more. This chain links TRBV29-1 with TRBJ2-3, with a weak D call TRBD2 (6 bases). Between the trimmed V and J ends, which lost 7 bases and 2 bases, there was a span of 16 bases. Germline V CDR1 and CDR2: SQVTM, ANQGSEA. The CDR3 has 14 residues. The CDR3, as DNA: TGCAGCGGAGGCCTATCGGGGGTCACAGATACGCAGTATTTT. Encoded protein: CSGGLSGVTDTQYF.

This chain links TRBV18 with TRBJ2-1; 10 positions agree with TRBD1. Germline CDR1 KGHSH, CDR2 LQKENI. Losses at the gene ends were 6 bases for V and 6 bases for J; bases not matched to a gene: 8. This CDR3 region has 15 residues. The CDR3 is CASSPSGQGGNEQFF. DNA for the CDR3: TGTGCCAGCTCGCCGTCAGGACAGGGGGGCAATGAGCAGTTCTTC.

This clonotype was detected many times. The chain couples TRBV4-1 to TRBJ2-1, with D hard to call. This CDR3 is built from 14 residues. The V gene's germline CDR1 is MGHRA and CDR2 YSYEKL. Trimming shortened V by 7 bases and J by 4 bases, and 14 bases separated the two germline ends. CDR3 loop: CASKRPGVYNEQFF. The CDR3 bases are TGCGCCAGCAAACGCCCTGGGGTTTACAATGAGCAGTTCTTC.

Only a few counts were recorded for this clonotype. J is TRBJ2-7 and V is TRBV20-1; D gene ambiguous. V lost 3 bases, J lost 1 base, and 7 bases lay in between. Germline CDR1 and CDR2: DFQATT and SNEGSKA (reference sequence). This CDR3 comprises 12 residues. DNA of the CDR3: TGCAGTGCTAGTATGGGTTCCTACGAGCAGTACTTC. This codes for CSASMGSYEQYF.

Regarding this clonotype: The junction departs from the called germline gene at one end, perhaps through a read error. V is TRBV5-4 and J is TRBJ2-7; a weak D match, TRBD1 (8 bases). This CDR3 is 15 amino acids long. Germline V CDR1 and CDR2: SGHNT, YYREEE (reference sequence). The CDR3 DNA follows: TGTGCCGGCAGTTCGGGGGGACAGGCCTCCTACGAGCAGTACTTC. This codes for CAGSSGGQASYEQYF.

This chain uses TRBV27 with TRBJ2-3; the D gene is possibly TRBD2 (6 bases). CDR3 length equals 15 residues. CDR1 and CDR2 (germline): MNHEY, SMNVEV (reference sequence). The ends were cut back, 5 bases at V and 6 bases at J, with 18 bases in the middle. The CDR3 DNA reads TGTGCCAGCAGTCTCCGGACTATCCCTCGGGATACGCAGTATTTT. Translation gives CASSLRTIPRDTQYF.

The V call is TRBV24-1, the J call TRBJ1-2, with TRBD1 identical over 10 bases. The CDR3 is 14 amino acids. Germline V gives CDR1 KGHDR, CDR2 SFDVKD. Trimming removed 0 bases from V and 8 bases from J; junction bases left unmatched: 2. CDR3 in DNA: TGTGCCACCAGTGATTTGAAGACAGGGGGCGGCTACACCTTC. Translation: CATSDLKTGGGYTF.

The gene calls are TRBV3-1 and TRBJ1-2, with 8 bases lining up with TRBD1. Losses at the gene ends were 0 bases for V and 4 bases for J; bases not matched to a gene: 7. CDR3 length equals 16 residues. CDR1 and CDR2 from the germline V gene are LGHDT and YNNKEL (reference sequence). This CDR3 reads CASSQDKDRESYGYTF. CDR3 bases: TGTGCCAGCAGCCAAGATAAGGACAGGGAGAGCTATGGCTACACCTTC.

Remarks on this clonotype: A junction boundary mismatches the germline segment, possibly from a read error. The chain employs TRBV4-2 and TRBJ2-3; 10 nucleotides match TRBD2. The CDR3 has 15 amino acids. The germline V gene encodes CDR1 LGHNA and CDR2 YNFKEQ. CDR3 DNA sequence: TGTGCCGGCAGCCTCCCTAGCGGGAGTTCAGATACGCAGTATTTT. Encoded protein: CAGSLPSGSSDTQYF.

V usage is TRBV20-1 and J usage is TRBJ1-6; 9 nucleotides align to TRBD1. V shed 5 bases, J shed 5 bases, and the junction held 7 bases outside the gene matches. The CDR3 has 15 amino acids. Looked up from germline, CDR1 is DFQATT and CDR2 is SNEGSKA (reference sequence). The chain's CDR3 is CSAVQGAVDNSPLHF. The CDR3 nucleotides are TGCAGTGCTGTACAGGGGGCTGTGGATAATTCACCCCTCCACTTT.

V and J are TRBV5-1 and TRBJ2-1; D not resolved. V was trimmed by 2 bases and J by 0 bases, leaving 15 bases between them. The germline gives CDR1 SGHRS, CDR2 YFSETQ. The CDR3 loop spans 17 amino acids. CDR3 region: CASSLPNLALSYNEQFF. The CDR3 coding sequence is TGCGCCAGCAGCTTACCGAACTTAGCCCTCTCCTACAATGAGCAGTTCTTC.

This clonotype occurred a few times. The rearrangement joins TRBV20-1 to TRBJ2-5, with 10 bases identical to TRBD1. The CDR3 loop spans 15 amino acids. The trim removed 6 bases at V and 1 base at J, leaving 8 bases unmatched. Germline V gene sequence: CDR1 DFQATT, CDR2 SNEGSKA (reference sequence). In DNA, the CDR3 is TGCAGTGCCCGACAGGGGGCCCGTCCCCAAGAGACCCAGTACTTC. This gives the protein CSARQGARPQETQYF.

This clonotype was observed a few times. The chain is built from TRBV7-9 and TRBJ1-2; no reliable D call. Germline CDR1 and CDR2: SEHNR and FQNEAQ (reference sequence). This CDR3 spans 14 amino acids. Trimming pared 4 bases from V and 4 bases from J, leaving 13 bases between. The DNA of the CDR3 is TGTGCCAGCAGCTGGTCCGAAGGGCTCTATGGCTACACCTTC. This codes for CASSWSEGLYGYTF.

This clonotype was detected only a few times. This chain uses TRBV5-1 with TRBJ1-2; 10 bases map to TRBD1. Per germline, CDR1 SGHRS and CDR2 YFSETQ. V lost 9 bases, J lost 2 bases, and 19 bases stayed unmatched. This CDR3 spans 18 amino acids. The CDR3 spells CATSAGEDRGIPNYGYTF. The CDR3 DNA is TGCGCCACCTCCGCGGGGGAGGACAGGGGGATCCCAAACTATGGCTACACCTTC. The full variable domain, rest sourced from reference TRBV5-1 and TRBJ1-2, is KAGVTQTPRYLIKTRGQQVTLSCSPISGHRSVSWYQQTPGQGLQFLFEYFSETQRNKGNFPGRFSGRQFSNSRSEMNVSTLELGDSALYLCATSAGEDRGIPNYGYTFGSGTRLTVV.

This rearrangement joins TRBV20-1 to TRBJ1-5; D might be TRBD1 (6 bases). The CDR3 length is 15 residues. Deletions cut 3 bases from V and 1 base from J, with 13 bases between. Per the germline V gene, CDR1 is DFQATT and CDR2 is SNEGSKA (reference sequence). The CDR3 region has the DNA TGCAGTGCTAGGTCTTCCAGGGGCAGCAATCAGCCCCAGCATTTT. Its translation is CSARSSRGSNQPQHF.

Only one count was recorded for this clonotype. The chain employs TRBV7-9 and TRBJ2-1, with D possibly matching TRBD2 (6 bases). Between the trimmed V and J ends, which lost 0 bases and 7 bases, there was a span of 19 bases. Germline lookup yields CDR1 SEHNR and CDR2 FQNEAQ (reference sequence). The CDR3 sequence is 17 residues long. The CDR3 sequence is CASSLARGILAENEQFF. CDR3 coding DNA: TGTGCCAGCAGCTTAGCCCGGGGCATTTTAGCGGAGAATGAGCAGTTCTTC.

This clonotype was seen more than once but under ten times. Relative to the germline gene, one junction end is altered; a read error may explain this. The chain is built from TRBV5-1 and TRBJ2-1; D possibly corresponds to TRBD2 (7 bases). The CDR3 loop spans 14 amino acids. Germline V gene data show CDR1 as SGHRS and CDR2 as YFSETQ. CDR3 amino acids: CASGLGGPYNEQFF. For the CDR3, the DNA is TGCGCCAGCGGCTTGGGGGGGCCCTACAATGAGCAGTTCTTC.

The chain links TRBV24-1 to TRBJ1-1; 7 bases are shared with TRBD1. Germline V gene lookup returns CDR1 KGHDR and CDR2 SFDVKD. The CDR3 covers 18 residues. After removal of 0 bases from V and 1 base from J, the junction contained 10 bases not matched to a gene. CDR3 DNA sequence: TGTGCCACCAGTGATTTGGACATAAGACAGGGACCGAACACTGAAGCTTTCTTT. Amino acids: CATSDLDIRQGPNTEAFF.